One sample yielded the 16 T cell receptor beta chains listed below, sequenced in a study of shared clonotypes between healthy human individuals. Terminally differentiated effector memory CD45RA+ cells were excluded from the naive CD8 cells, which were CD45RO-negative and positively selected for CCR7. Sequencing was performed with immunoSEQ multiplex PCR; in TCRdb, only in-frame clones are kept and a portion is missing. The table records roughly 2.1 million clones, about 92% of them present only once. Sequenced input: naive CD8+ T cells from PBMCs. The receptor set was obtained from a man between 18 and 35 years old in good health. Some clones in this sample may be carry-over from other donors' samples.

In this sample, this clone turned up once. V and J are TRBV9 and TRBJ2-7; D remains ambiguous. The CDR3 totals 13 residues. Trimming removed 2 bases from V and 3 bases from J, with 9 bases in between. Per the germline V gene, CDR1 is SGDLS and CDR2 is YYNGEE. CDR3 DNA sequence: TGTGCCAGCAGCGTTGGCAGCCGCTACGAGCAGTACTTC. Translated: CASSVGSRYEQYF.

The chain links TRBV7-2 to TRBJ1-1; D gene ambiguous. V was clipped by 1 base and J by 0 bases, with 6 bases between them. Germline V gene sequence: CDR1 SGHTA, CDR2 FQGNSA. This CDR3 contains 14 residues. CDR3 region: CASSLGGMNTEAFF. CDR3 sequence (DNA): TGTGCCAGCAGCTTAGGAGGGATGAACACTGAAGCTTTCTTT. The variable domain in full, completed from reference TRBV7-2 and TRBJ1-1, reads GAGVSQSPSNKVTEKGKDVELRCDPISGHTALYWYRQSLGQGLEFLIYFQGNSAPDKSGLPSDRFSAERTGGSVSTLTIQRTQQEDSAVYLCASSLGGMNTEAFFGQGTRLTVV.

The chain employs TRBV7-3 and TRBJ2-2; D not resolved. Between the trimmed V and J ends, which lost 1 base and 5 bases, there was a span of 5 bases. CDR3 size: 13 residues. Germline CDR1 is SGHTA and CDR2 is FQGTGA. CDR3 protein: CASSLSHTGELFF. The CDR3 DNA reads TGTGCCAGCAGCTTAAGTCATACCGGGGAGCTGTTTTTT.

The chain carries TRBV9 and TRBJ2-1; no definite D call. The CDR3 totals 18 residues. In germline, CDR1 is SGDLS, CDR2 YYNGEE. The V end lost 0 bases, the J end lost 0 bases, and 16 bases lay between the germline ends. CDR3 DNA sequence: TGTGCCAGCAGCGTAGCCGCCTCGGGTCAGAGCTCCTACAATGAGCAGTTCTTC. It is translated as CASSVAASGQSSYNEQFF. The full variable domain, with the rest looked up from reference TRBV9 and TRBJ2-1, is DSGVTQTPKHLITATGQRVTLRCSPRSGDLSVYWYQQSLDQGLQFLIQYYNGEERAKGNILERFSAQQFPDLHSELNLSSLELGDSALYFCASSVAASGQSSYNEQFFGPGTRLTVL.

The rearrangement links TRBV28 to TRBJ2-1; possibly TRBD1 for D (5 bases). This CDR3 has 15 residues. Germline V CDR1 and CDR2: MDHEN, SYDVKM. V dropped 7 bases and J dropped 6 bases, with 19 bases sitting between them. CDR3 nucleotide sequence: TGTGCCAGCAAACAAGGGCTAGGGGTCCTCAATGAGCAGTTCTTC. Protein sequence: CASKQGLGVLNEQFF.

The V gene is TRBV27, the J gene TRBJ2-3, with D maybe TRBD2 (5 bases). The V gene lost 6 bases and the J gene lost 4 bases, with 20 bases spanning the gap. This CDR3 spans 16 amino acids. Germline CDR1 and CDR2: MNHEY and SMNVEV (reference sequence). For the CDR3, the DNA is TGTGCCAGCAGACGCGGGTGGGGAAGCCTCCCAGATACGCAGTATTTT. Translated, it gives CASRRGWGSLPDTQYF.

In this sample, this clone turned up once. The V gene is TRBV5-6, the J gene TRBJ2-1, with D unresolved. V shed 2 bases and J shed 7 bases, with 10 bases lying between them. Germline CDR1 SGHDT, CDR2 YYEEEE. The CDR3 is 13 amino acids. The chain's CDR3 is CASSLDVGNEQFF. The CDR3, as DNA: TGTGCCAGCAGCTTAGACGTGGGGAATGAGCAGTTCTTC.

The V gene is TRBV2, the J gene TRBJ2-3; TRBD2 might be the D (6 bases). This CDR3 is 14 amino acids long. Trimming removed 11 bases from V and 0 bases from J, with 15 bases in between. The germline V gene encodes CDR1 SNHLY and CDR2 FYNNEI. The DNA of the CDR3 is TGTGCCCCAGGTAGAGGGACTAGCACAGATACGCAGTATTTT. Protein sequence: CAPGRGTSTDTQYF.

The V call is TRBV27, the J call TRBJ2-1; D perhaps matches TRBD2 (6 bases). Looked up from germline, CDR1 is MNHEY and CDR2 is SMNVEV (reference sequence). The CDR3 runs to 14 residues. Between the trimmed V and J ends, which lost 7 bases and 4 bases, there was a span of 14 bases. This chain's CDR3 is CASTGGPKYNEQFF. The CDR3 region has the DNA TGTGCCAGCACCGGAGGGCCTAAATACAATGAGCAGTTCTTC.

V usage is TRBV7-9 and J usage is TRBJ2-3; D possibly corresponds to TRBD2 (5 bases). V lost 5 bases to trimming and J lost 5 bases, with 23 bases between them. Germline values: CDR1 SEHNR, CDR2 FQNEAQ (reference sequence). CDR3 length: 17 amino acids. The CDR3 is CASSPGRVVRAEDTQYF. The CDR3 DNA is TGTGCCAGCAGCCCCGGTCGGGTAGTTCGAGCGGAAGATACGCAGTATTTT.

The genes are TRBV7-2 and TRBJ2-6; D gene ambiguous. The CDR3 is 14 residues long. From germline, CDR1 is SGHTA and CDR2 FQGNSA. Trimming shortened V by 2 bases and J by 1 base, and 3 bases separated the two germline ends. In DNA form, the CDR3 reads TGTGCCAGCAGCTTATCATCTGGGGCCAACGTCCTGACTTTC. Protein product: CASSLSSGANVLTF.

V is TRBV21-1 and J is TRBJ2-2; the table's D gene call, TRBD1, was not cross checked with the DNA. TRBV21-1 is flagged as a pseudogene. The CDR3 runs to 14 residues. For the CDR3, the DNA is TGTGCCAGCAGCAAAGGGCCGAACACCGGGGAGCTGTTTTTT. Translated: CASSKGPNTGELFF.

The chain uses TRBV5-1 and TRBJ2-7, with a weak D call TRBD1 (6 bases). Germline-derived CDR1 and CDR2 are SGHRS and YFSETQ. The CDR3 has 12 amino acids. With 1 base removed from V and 7 bases from J, the gap between germline ends came to 9 bases. The CDR3 DNA is TGCGCCAGCAGCTTGACTCAGGGGGAGCAGTACTTC. Translated: CASSLTQGEQYF.

The chain combines TRBV27 with TRBJ2-1; a weak D match, TRBD2 (5 bases). Looked up from germline, CDR1 is MNHEY and CDR2 is SMNVEV (reference sequence). V gave up 8 bases and J gave up 3 bases, with 14 bases separating them. This CDR3 has 14 residues. The CDR3 loop is CASGPGGGYNEQFF. The CDR3 region has the DNA TGTGCCAGCGGACCCGGCGGAGGCTACAATGAGCAGTTCTTC.

The chain couples TRBV21-1 to TRBJ1-1; the D call of TRBD1 is as the table states it, not checked on the DNA. TRBV21-1 has pseudogene status. This CDR3 comprises 13 residues. The CDR3 bases are TGTGCCAGCGGGACAGGGGTGAACACTGAAGCTTTCTTT. Protein: CASGTGVNTEAFF.

The table lists this clone with a count of one. V is TRBV10-3 and J is TRBJ1-5; 7 nucleotides match TRBD1. Germline V gene data show CDR1 as ENHRY and CDR2 as SYGVKD. The CDR3 sequence is 15 residues long. The V and J ends lost 2 bases and 11 bases, in that order; junction bases with no gene match: 12. The CDR3 reads CAISEAGTDLRAQHF. CDR3 nucleotide sequence: TGTGCCATCAGTGAGGCCGGGACAGACTTGAGGGCCCAGCATTTT.